This TCR beta chain was documented in a study of molecular identifiers for immune sequencing clone quantification. Study-wide background: In replicates, RNA from about 20,000 or 100,000 naive CD8 cells was split five ways, four sequenced.

Sorted naive CD8 T cells were those defined as CD8+CD4-CCR7+CD45RA+. In germline, CDR1 is SGHTA, CDR2 FQGNSA. The J segment lost 0 bases and the V segment lost 5 bases, leaving 5 bases of the junction unmatched. This CDR3 is built from 17 residues. Via MiXCR, TCRdb re-called the PCR reads, giving one row per CDR3 protein. The sample carries around 470,000 distinct CDR3 sequences, about a fifth recorded once. The rearrangement uses TRBV7-2 and TRBJ2-7; 15 positions match TRBD2. The receptor was derived from a human donor in good health. Some libraries in this study had Jurkat cell RNA spiked in. Material for sequencing was naive CD8+ T cells from blood, with Jurkat cell RNA spiked in. Subset denoted: FACS-sorted CD8+CD4-CCR7+CD45RA+ naive T cells. The CDR3 protein is CASSAGTSGGISYEQYF. DNA for the CDR3: TGTGCCAGCAGCGCAGGGACTAGCGGGGGGATCTCCTACGAGCAGTACTTC.